The clone carrying this TCR beta chain was seen ten or more times. TCRdb re-derived calls from the 5' RACE reads in MiXCR, one entry per CDR3 protein. The table includes 300,000 to 400,000 distinct CDR3 sequences, 8.7% detected once. This sample stems from a study of T cells after yellow fever vaccination. The V gene's germline CDR1 is DFQATT and CDR2 SNEGSKA (reference sequence). CDR3 size: 13 residues. This TCR was recovered from a young man who received the YFV17D yellow fever vaccine. The chain couples TRBV20-1 to TRBJ2-3; D unresolved. The sequenced sample was PBMCs, obtained on the day of the first yellow fever vaccination. CDR3 sequence: CGYHNPGPDTQYF. The CDR3 nucleotides are TGCGGGTACCACAATCCGGGCCCAGATACGCAGTATTTT.